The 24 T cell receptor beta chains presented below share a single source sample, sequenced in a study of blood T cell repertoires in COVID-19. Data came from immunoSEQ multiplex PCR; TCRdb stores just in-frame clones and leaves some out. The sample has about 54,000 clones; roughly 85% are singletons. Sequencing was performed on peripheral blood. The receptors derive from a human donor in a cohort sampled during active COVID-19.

The CDR3: CASSPREGQIGYTF. The CDR3 DNA reads TGCGCCAGCAGCCCCCGGGAGGGGCAGATTGGCTACACCTTC. The chain carries TRBV4-1 and TRBJ1-2; possibly TRBD1 for D (5 bases). Germline V gene data show CDR1 as MGHRA and CDR2 as YSYEKL. Trimming pared 4 bases from V and 7 bases from J, leaving 16 bases between. There are 14 residues in the CDR3.

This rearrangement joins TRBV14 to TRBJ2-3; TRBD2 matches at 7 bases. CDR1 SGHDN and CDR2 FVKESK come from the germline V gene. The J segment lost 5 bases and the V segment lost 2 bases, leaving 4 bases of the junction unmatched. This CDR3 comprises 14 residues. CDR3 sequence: CASSQPGRGDTQYF. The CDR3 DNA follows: TGTGCCAGCAGCCAACCAGGGAGGGGAGATACGCAGTATTTT.

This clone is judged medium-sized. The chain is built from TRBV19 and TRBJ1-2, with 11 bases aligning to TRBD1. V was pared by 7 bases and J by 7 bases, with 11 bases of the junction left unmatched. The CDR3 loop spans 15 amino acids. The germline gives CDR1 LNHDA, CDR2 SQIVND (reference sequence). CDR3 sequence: CASKSGTGGVIGYTF. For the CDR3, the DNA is TGTGCCAGTAAGTCCGGGACAGGGGGAGTGATTGGCTACACCTTC.

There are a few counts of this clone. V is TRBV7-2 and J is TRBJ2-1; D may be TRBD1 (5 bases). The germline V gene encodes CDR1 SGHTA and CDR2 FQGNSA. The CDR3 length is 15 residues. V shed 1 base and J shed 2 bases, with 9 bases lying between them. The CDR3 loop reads CASSLEKGPYNEQFF. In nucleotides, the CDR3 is TGTGCCAGCAGCTTAGAAAAGGGGCCCTACAATGAGCAGTTCTTC.

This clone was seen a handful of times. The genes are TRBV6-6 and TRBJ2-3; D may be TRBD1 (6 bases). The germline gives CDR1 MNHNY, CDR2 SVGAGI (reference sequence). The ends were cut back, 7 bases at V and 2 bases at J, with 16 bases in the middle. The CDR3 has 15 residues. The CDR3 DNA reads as TGTGCCAGCACCCAGGGACAACTTATCACAGATACGCAGTATTTT. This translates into CASTQGQLITDTQYF.

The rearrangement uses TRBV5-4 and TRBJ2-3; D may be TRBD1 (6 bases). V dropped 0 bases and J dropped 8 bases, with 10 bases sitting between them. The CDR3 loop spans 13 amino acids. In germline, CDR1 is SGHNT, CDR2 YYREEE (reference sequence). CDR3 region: CASSLEGVITQYF. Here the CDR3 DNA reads TGTGCCAGCAGCTTGGAGGGGGTCATTACGCAGTATTTT.

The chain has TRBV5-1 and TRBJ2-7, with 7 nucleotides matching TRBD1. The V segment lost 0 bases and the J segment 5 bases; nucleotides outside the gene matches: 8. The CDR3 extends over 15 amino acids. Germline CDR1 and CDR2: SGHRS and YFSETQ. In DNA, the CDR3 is TGCGCCAGCAGCTTGGCACAGGGGACGTTGCACGAGCAGTACTTC. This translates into CASSLAQGTLHEQYF.

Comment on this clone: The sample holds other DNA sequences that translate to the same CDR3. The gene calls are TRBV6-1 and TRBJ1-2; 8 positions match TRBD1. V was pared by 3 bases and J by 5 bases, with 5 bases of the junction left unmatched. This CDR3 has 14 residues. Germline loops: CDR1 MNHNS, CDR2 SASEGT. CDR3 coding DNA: TGTGCCAGCAGTGATGGGACAGGCCTTTATGGCTACACCTTC. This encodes CASSDGTGLYGYTF.

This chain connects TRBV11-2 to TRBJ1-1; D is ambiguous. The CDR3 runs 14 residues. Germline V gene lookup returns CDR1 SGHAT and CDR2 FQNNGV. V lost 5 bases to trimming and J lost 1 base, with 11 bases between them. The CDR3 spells CASSIGSANTEAFF. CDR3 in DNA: TGTGCCAGCAGCATCGGGAGTGCGAACACTGAAGCTTTCTTT.

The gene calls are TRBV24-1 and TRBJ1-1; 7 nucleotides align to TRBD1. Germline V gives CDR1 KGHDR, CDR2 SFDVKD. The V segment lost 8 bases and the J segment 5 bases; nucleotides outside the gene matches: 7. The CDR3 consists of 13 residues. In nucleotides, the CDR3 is TGTGCCACCACCCAGGGGGTTGGGACTGAAGCTTTCTTT. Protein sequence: CATTQGVGTEAFF.

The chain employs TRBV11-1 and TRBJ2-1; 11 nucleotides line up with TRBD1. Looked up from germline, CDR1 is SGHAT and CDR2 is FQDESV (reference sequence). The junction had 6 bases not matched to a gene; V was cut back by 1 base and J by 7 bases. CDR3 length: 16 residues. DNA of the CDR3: TGTGCCAGCAGCTTAGAGGTCGGGACAGGGGGAAATGAGCAGTTCTTC. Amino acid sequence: CASSLEVGTGGNEQFF. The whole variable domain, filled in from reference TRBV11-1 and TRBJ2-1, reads EAEVAQSPRYKITEKSQAVAFWCDPISGHATLYWYRQILGQGPELLVQFQDESVVDDSQLPKDRFSAERLKGVDSTLKIQPAELGDSAMYLCASSLEVGTGGNEQFFGPGTRLTVL.

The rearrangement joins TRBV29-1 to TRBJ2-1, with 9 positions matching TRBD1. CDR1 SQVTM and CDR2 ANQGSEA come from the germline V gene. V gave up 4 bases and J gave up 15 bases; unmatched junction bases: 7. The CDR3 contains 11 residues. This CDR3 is CSVGGTGNRFF. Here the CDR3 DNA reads TGCAGCGTTGGGGGGACAGGGAACCGGTTCTTC.

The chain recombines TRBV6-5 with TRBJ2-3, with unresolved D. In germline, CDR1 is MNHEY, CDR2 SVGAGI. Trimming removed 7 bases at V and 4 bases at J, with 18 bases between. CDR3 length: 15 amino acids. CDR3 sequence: CASTYRGPSADTQYF. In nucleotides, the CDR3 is TGTGCCAGCACCTATCGTGGTCCCTCTGCAGATACGCAGTATTTT.

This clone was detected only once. CDR3 coding DNA: TGCAGCGTAAAAAAACCGGGACAGGACACCGGGGAGCTGTTTTTT. Translated, it gives CSVKKPGQDTGELFF. This sequence joins TRBV29-1 and TRBJ2-2; 8 bases line up with TRBD1. Germline CDR1 SQVTM, CDR2 ANQGSEA. The CDR3 runs to 15 residues. The V gene end was trimmed by 6 bases and the J gene end by 3 bases; junction bases not matched to a gene: 9.

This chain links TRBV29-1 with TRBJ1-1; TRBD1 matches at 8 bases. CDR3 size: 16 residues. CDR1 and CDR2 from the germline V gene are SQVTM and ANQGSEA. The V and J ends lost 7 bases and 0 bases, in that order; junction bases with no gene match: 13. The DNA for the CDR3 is TGCAGCGCCCGGGGAGGGGACAGGAGTTTGAACACTGAAGCTTTCTTT. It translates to CSARGGDRSLNTEAFF.

The CDR3 bases are TGTGCCATCAGTGGAGACAGTGAAACCCTCCAAGCTTTCTTT. Its translation is CAISGDSETLQAFF. The rearrangement links TRBV10-3 to TRBJ1-1, with D tentatively TRBD1 (5 bases). V gave up 4 bases and J gave up 9 bases, with 18 bases separating them. The germline gives CDR1 ENHRY, CDR2 SYGVKD. This CDR3 has 14 amino acids.

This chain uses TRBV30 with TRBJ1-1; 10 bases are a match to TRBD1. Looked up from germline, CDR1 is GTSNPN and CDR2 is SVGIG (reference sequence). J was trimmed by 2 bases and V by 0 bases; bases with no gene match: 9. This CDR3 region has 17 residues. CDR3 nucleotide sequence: TGTGCCTGGAGTGTAGTGACAGGGGGCCGACTCAACACTGAAGCTTTCTTT. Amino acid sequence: CAWSVVTGGRLNTEAFF.

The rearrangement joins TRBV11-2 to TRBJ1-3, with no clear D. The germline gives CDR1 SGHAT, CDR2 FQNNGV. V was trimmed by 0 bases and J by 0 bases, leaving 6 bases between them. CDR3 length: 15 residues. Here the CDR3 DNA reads TGTGCCAGCAGCTTAGACATCAACTCTGGAAACACCATATATTTT. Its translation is CASSLDINSGNTIYF.

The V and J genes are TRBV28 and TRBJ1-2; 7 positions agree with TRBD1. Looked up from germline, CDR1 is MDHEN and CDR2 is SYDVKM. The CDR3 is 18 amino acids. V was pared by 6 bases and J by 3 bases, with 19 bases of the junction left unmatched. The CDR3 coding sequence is TGTGCCAGCAGGAGGGGGCGTTATGCGGTCCCGACCCACTATGGCTACACCTTC. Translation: CASRRGRYAVPTHYGYTF.

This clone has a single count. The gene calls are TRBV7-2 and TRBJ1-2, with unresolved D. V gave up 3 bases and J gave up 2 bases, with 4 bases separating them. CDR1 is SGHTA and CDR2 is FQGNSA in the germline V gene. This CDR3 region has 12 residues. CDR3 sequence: CASSFVNYGYTF. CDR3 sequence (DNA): TGTGCCAGCAGCTTCGTAAACTATGGCTACACCTTC.

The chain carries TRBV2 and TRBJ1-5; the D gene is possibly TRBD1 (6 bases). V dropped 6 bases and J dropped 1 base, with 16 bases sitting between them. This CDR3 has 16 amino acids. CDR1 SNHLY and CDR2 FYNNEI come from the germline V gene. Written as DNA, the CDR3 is TGTGCCAGCAGGATCGGACAGCCCTTAAGCAATCAGCCCCAGCATTTT. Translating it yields CASRIGQPLSNQPQHF.

For the CDR3, the DNA is TGTGCCAGCAGTGACCACGCCAGGGCTTTCGGCGGCTACACCTTC. Translation: CASSDHARAFGGYTF. This chain links TRBV25-1 with TRBJ1-2, with a possible D match to TRBD1 (5 bases). V was shortened by 3 bases and J by 8 bases, with 19 bases between the two germline ends. CDR1 MGHDK and CDR2 SYGVNS come from the germline V gene. The length of the CDR3 is 15 residues.

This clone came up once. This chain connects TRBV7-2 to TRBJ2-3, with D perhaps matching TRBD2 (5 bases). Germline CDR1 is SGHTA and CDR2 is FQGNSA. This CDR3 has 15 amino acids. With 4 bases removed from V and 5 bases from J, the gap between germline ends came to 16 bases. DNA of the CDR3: TGTGCCAGCAGCTCAGACTACACCTGGGGAGATACGCAGTATTTT. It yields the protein CASSSDYTWGDTQYF. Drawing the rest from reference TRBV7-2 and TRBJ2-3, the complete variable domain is GAGVSQSPSNKVTEKGKDVELRCDPISGHTALYWYRQSLGQGLEFLIYFQGNSAPDKSGLPSDRFSAERTGGSVSTLTIQRTQQEDSAVYLCASSSDYTWGDTQYFGPGTRLTVL.

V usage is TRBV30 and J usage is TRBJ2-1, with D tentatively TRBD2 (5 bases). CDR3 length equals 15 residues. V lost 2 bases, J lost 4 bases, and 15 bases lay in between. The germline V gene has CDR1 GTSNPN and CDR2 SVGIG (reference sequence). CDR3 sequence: CAWSFRRSGYNEQFF. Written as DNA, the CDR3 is TGTGCCTGGAGTTTTAGGAGGTCGGGGTACAATGAGCAGTTCTTC.